A single sample is the source of the 4 T cell receptor beta chains below, sequenced in a study of T cells in Graves' hyperthyroidism and ophthalmopathy. Amplification yielded TCR beta CDR3 regions, with RNA transcripts as the source. HTBI primers were used for first-round RT-PCR of the TCR CDR3. TCRdb re-called the multiplex PCR reads through MiXCR, storing one row per CDR3 protein. The data contain about 520,000 distinct CDR3 sequences, around 22% of them seen just once; the ten biggest clones take up about 11%. The sample taken for sequencing was blood. The receptors originated from a young woman with Graves' ophthalmopathy.

Many counts were recorded for this clonotype. This chain uses TRBV19 with TRBJ1-1; the D is unclear. Germline CDR1 LNHDA, CDR2 SQIVND (reference sequence). Deletions cut 7 bases from V and 1 base from J, with 7 bases between. This CDR3 region has 12 residues. The CDR3 is CASTHGNTEAFF. In DNA form, the CDR3 reads TGTGCCAGTACTCACGGGAACACTGAAGCTTTCTTT.

This clonotype was detected many times. A read error may explain this, as a much larger clone is one base away. The V and J genes are TRBV6-4 and TRBJ2-2; no clear D. Deletions cut 6 bases from V and 8 bases from J, with 7 bases between. Germline values: CDR1 MRHNA, CDR2 SNTAGT. The CDR3 length is 11 residues. DNA of the CDR3: TGTGCCAGCAGCCATGTAGGGGAGCTGTTTTTT. Translation gives CASSHVGELFF.

In this sample, this clonotype turned up many times. The chain combines TRBV6-1 with TRBJ2-7; 8 bases align to TRBD2. Germline V lookup: CDR1 MNHNS, CDR2 SASEGT. The CDR3 loop spans 16 amino acids. The V gene end was trimmed by 5 bases and the J gene end by 0 bases; junction bases not matched to a gene: 9. CDR3 sequence: CASSRVAGRTSYEQYF. The CDR3 DNA reads as TGTGCCAGCAGTCGAGTAGCGGGGCGGACCTCCTACGAGCAGTACTTC.

The chain has TRBV11-2 and TRBJ2-5; 11 bases match TRBD2. The CDR3 is 16 residues long. The V segment lost 5 bases and the J segment 4 bases; nucleotides outside the gene matches: 9. Germline-derived CDR1 and CDR2 are SGHAT and FQNNGV. For the CDR3, the DNA is TGTGCCAGCAGCCTGACTAGCGGGGAAAGGAGAGAGACCCAGTACTTC. Translating it yields CASSLTSGERRETQYF.